This TCR beta chain was identified in a study of blood T cell repertoires in COVID-19. The CDR3 consists of 14 residues. Losses at the gene ends were 4 bases for V and 1 base for J; bases not matched to a gene: 4. The germline gives CDR1 SGHRS, CDR2 YFSETQ. TCRdb keeps only in-frame clones here, not all; method: immunoSEQ multiplex PCR. The sample has 310,000 or so clones, almost 90% seen once. This clone was seen a few times. Other DNA sequences from this sample encode an identical CDR3 as well. The receptor's source is a woman in her thirties with COVID-19, enrolled during active disease. Sequenced material: peripheral blood. This sequence joins TRBV5-1 and TRBJ1-1, with 7 bases fitting TRBD1. CDR3 loop: CASSRGQSNTEAFF. DNA for the CDR3: TGCGCCAGCAGCAGGGGACAGTCGAACACTGAAGCTTTCTTT.